This T cell receptor beta chain was captured in a study of patients and donors after allogeneic stem cell transplantation. TCRdb re-derived calls from the RT-PCR reads in MiXCR, one entry per CDR3 protein. In the table there are roughly 940,000 distinct CDR3 sequences, roughly 18% of which are singletons. Trimming took 4 bases from V and 0 from J, leaving 10 bases between them. The CDR3 runs to 16 residues. The germline gives CDR1 ENHRY, CDR2 SYGVKD. This clonotype was seen many times. The chain links TRBV10-3 to TRBJ2-6; D unresolved. The specimen sequenced was blood, either unsorted or a sorted T cell fraction (not recorded which). This receptor was taken from a human donor who was either an allogeneic HSCT recipient or a stem cell or donor lymphocyte infusion donor (not recorded which). It is not recorded whose cells these are; they may come from a transplant donor. The CDR3 reads CAISVRADSGANVLTF. CDR3 nucleotides: TGTGCCATCAGTGTTAGAGCCGACTCTGGGGCCAACGTCCTGACTTTC.